Listed below are T cell receptor beta chains from one sample, sequenced in a study of cytomegalovirus exposure and HLA in healthy donors. Produced via immunoSEQ multiplex PCR; TCRdb's table is partial and in-frame only. The sample lists under 300,000 clones, about 80% occurring once. Source material: PBMCs. These receptors all stem from a woman aged 55-69 years in good health and CMV-seropositive. The CDR3 runs from the conserved cysteine through the conserved F or W. The D gene is left open where the match is weak. Size is omitted from some rows. Given values are once, few, many or a class for expanded clones.

size: NA; J: TRBJ2-7; V: TRBV9; D: TRBD2; CDR3: CASSVAIGTSVYEQYF; DNA: TGTGCCAGCAGCGTAGCTATCGGGACTAGCGTTTACGAGCAGTACTTC
size: NA; J: TRBJ2-7; V: TRBV20-1; D: TRBD1; CDR3: CSAGTAEQYF; DNA: TGCAGTGCCGGGACAGCCGAGCAGTACTTC
size: once; J: TRBJ1-2; V: TRBV10-3; D: TRBD1; CDR3: CAISGDSGGSGYTF; DNA: TGTGCCATCAGTGGGGATTCAGGGGGCAGCGGCTACACCTTC
size: once; J: TRBJ2-5; V: TRBV21-1; D: NA; CDR3: CASSGGRAGETQYF; DNA: TGTGCCAGCAGCGGCGGGAGGGCCGGAGAGACCCAGTACTTC
size: NA; J: TRBJ2-7; V: TRBV5-6; D: NA; CDR3: CASSLGGHRYESYEQYF; DNA: TGTGCCAGCAGCTTGGGGGGACACCGCTATGAATCCTACGAGCAGTACTTC
size: NA; J: TRBJ2-1; V: TRBV9; D: TRBD2; CDR3: CASSAPQTGGYNEQFF; DNA: TGTGCCAGCAGCGCACCCCAAACGGGAGGTTACAATGAGCAGTTCTTC
size: once; J: TRBJ2-7; V: TRBV5-5; D: NA; CDR3: CASSFLADYEQYF; DNA: TGTGCCAGCAGCTTTTTAGCGGATTACGAGCAGTACTTC
size: NA; J: TRBJ2-7; V: TRBV9; D: TRBD1; CDR3: CASSPQRQGHYEQYF; DNA: TGTGCCAGCAGCCCCCAGCGACAGGGCCACTACGAGCAGTACTTC
size: NA; J: TRBJ2-3; V: TRBV28; D: TRBD1; CDR3: CASSPFGQGALITDTQYF; DNA: TGTGCCAGCAGCCCCTTTGGGCAGGGGGCCCTCATCACAGATACGCAGTATTTT
size: NA; J: TRBJ1-5; V: TRBV15; D: NA; CDR3: CATSVEDRQPQHF; DNA: TGTGCCACCAGCGTGGAGGACCGTCAGCCCCAGCATTTT
size: NA; J: TRBJ2-4; V: TRBV7-2; D: TRBD2; CDR3: CASTPPPRTSGKEGNIQYF; DNA: TGTGCCAGCACCCCACCCCCGAGGACTAGCGGGAAGGAGGGAAACATTCAGTACTTC
size: NA; J: TRBJ2-7; V: TRBV7-2; D: NA; CDR3: CASRAPNADEQYF; DNA: TGTGCCAGCAGGGCCCCGAACGCCGACGAGCAGTACTTC
size: NA; J: TRBJ2-4; V: TRBV2; D: TRBD2; CDR3: CASSVGLDEENIQYF; DNA: TGTGCCAGCAGTGTGGGACTAGACGAGGAAAACATTCAGTACTTC